This T cell receptor beta chain was retrieved from a study of T cell changes during pregnancy in multiple sclerosis. The repertoire was sequenced with immunoSEQ multiplex PCR; TCRdb's copy has only in-frame clones and lacks some. This repertoire shows roughly 43,000 clones, 85% to 95% found once; its top ten account for over 0.55%. This CDR3 is built from 12 residues. The germline CDR1 and CDR2 sequences are PRHDT and FYEKMQ (reference sequence). Trimming cost V 3 bases and J 7 bases; bases outside gene matches: 2. The chain couples TRBV13 to TRBJ2-7; 8 positions agree with TRBD1. The sequenced sample was CD4+ T cells from peripheral blood mononuclear cells, obtained in the third trimester of pregnancy. The receptor was derived from a female donor with multiple sclerosis, enrolled in a pregnancy study. The CDR3 region has the DNA TGTGCCAGCAGCTTCAGGGGGCGTGAGCAGTACTTC. Encoded protein: CASSFRGREQYF.